The TCR beta chain described here comes from a study of blood T cell repertoires in COVID-19. The method was immunoSEQ multiplex PCR; TCRdb's version includes in-frame clones alone and lacks a portion of them. The sample includes 200,000 to 300,000 clones, 81% of them seen just once. Germline loops: CDR1 MGHRA, CDR2 YSYEKL. The germline V and J ends were trimmed by 0 bases and 3 bases, with 21 bases remaining between them. The CDR3 extends over 19 amino acids. What was sequenced was peripheral blood. The origin of this receptor is a woman aged 80 or over with COVID-19, enrolled during active disease. The chain has TRBV4-1 and TRBJ1-5, with D possibly TRBD1 on 6 matching bases. CDR3 nucleotide sequence: TGCGCCAGCAGCCAAGATCTGGAAGGGAAGTCAGGGGCCAATCAGCCCCAGCATTTT. Its protein is CASSQDLEGKSGANQPQHF.